The 29 T cell receptor beta chains in this list originate from one sample, sequenced in a study of blood T cell repertoires in COVID-19 (dated by TCRdb to 2020 to 2021). Receptor libraries were prepared by the immunoSEQ multiplex PCR assay. The table was pulled from immuneACCESS by TCRdb, which kept in-frame rearrangements only. Such tables lose some clones; where checked, under half of the loss comes from unresolved V genes, and the rest has no known cause. The sample includes fewer than 450,000 clones, with about nine tenths observed a single time. Approximately 7.3% of the sample is held by the ten biggest clonotypes. The specimen was peripheral blood. Receptors originate from a woman in her seventies with COVID-19, enrolled during active disease.

This clone was counted between two and nine times. This chain joins TRBV30 and TRBJ2-7, with a weak D call TRBD1 (6 bases). Germline loops: CDR1 GTSNPN, CDR2 SVGIG (reference sequence). Trimming shortened V by 1 base and J by 3 bases, and 16 bases separated the two germline ends. The CDR3 extends over 15 amino acids. In DNA, the CDR3 is TGTGCCTGGAGTGCGCACTTTAGACAGGTCTACGAGCAGTACTTC. Its translation: CAWSAHFRQVYEQYF.

This chain connects TRBV4-1 to TRBJ2-3; a possible D gene is TRBD2 (7 bases). Per germline, CDR1 MGHRA and CDR2 YSYEKL. The length of the CDR3 is 16 residues. V was clipped by 4 bases and J by 4 bases, with 18 bases between them. Written as DNA, the CDR3 is TGCGCCAGCAGCCGTGACGGGGGGCGGGGGTCAGATACGCAGTATTTT. It specifies CASSRDGGRGSDTQYF.

A single count supports this clone. The genes are TRBV4-1 and TRBJ1-1; D might be TRBD1 (6 bases). V lost 0 bases to trimming and J lost 5 bases, with 16 bases between them. The CDR3 extends over 16 amino acids. Per the germline V gene, CDR1 is MGHRA and CDR2 is YSYEKL. CDR3 sequence reads: CASSQEIGTKGTEAFF. The CDR3 DNA reads TGCGCCAGCAGCCAAGAAATTGGGACAAAGGGGACTGAAGCTTTCTTT.

The rearrangement joins TRBV7-7 to TRBJ1-4; D is perhaps TRBD1 (6 bases). The ends were cut back, 5 bases at V and 7 bases at J, with 17 bases in the middle. The CDR3 extends over 15 amino acids. CDR1 is SSHAT, CDR2 FNYEAQ, per germline (reference sequence). The CDR3 DNA sequence: TGTGCCAGCAGCCCCTCAGACAGGTCGGGTGAAAAACTGTTTTTT. This sequence encodes CASSPSDRSGEKLFF.

The chain has TRBV27 and TRBJ1-5, with TRBD1 matching over 9 bases. Losses at the gene ends were 5 bases for V and 4 bases for J; bases not matched to a gene: 6. The germline V gene encodes CDR1 MNHEY and CDR2 SMNVEV (reference sequence). The length of the CDR3 is 15 residues. Here the CDR3 DNA reads TGTGCCAGCAGTCCCCGGACAGGGGATAATCAGCCCCAGCATTTT. It is translated as CASSPRTGDNQPQHF.

V is TRBV4-2 and J is TRBJ1-1; 9 nucleotides line up with TRBD1. Germline V gene sequence: CDR1 LGHNA, CDR2 YNFKEQ. V shed 1 base and J 2 bases; nucleotides not matched to a gene: 2. The CDR3 extends over 15 amino acids. The CDR3 reads CASSQVDRGNTEAFF. The CDR3 DNA sequence: TGTGCCAGCAGCCAAGTGGACAGGGGTAACACTGAAGCTTTCTTT.

The rearrangement joins TRBV7-3 to TRBJ2-1, with 8 bases identical to TRBD1. The germline V gene encodes CDR1 SGHTA and CDR2 FQGTGA. With V trimmed by 4 bases and J by 0 bases, 5 bases remained unmatched. This CDR3 spans 16 amino acids. CDR3 bases: TGTGCCAGCAGCTCTGACAGGGGCAGCTCCTACAATGAGCAGTTCTTC. Residues: CASSSDRGSSYNEQFF.

The genes are TRBV7-7 and TRBJ2-7; no reliable D call. Trimming removed 5 bases at V and 0 bases at J, with 8 bases between. Looked up from germline, CDR1 is SSHAT and CDR2 is FNYEAQ (reference sequence). CDR3 length: 13 residues. The DNA of the CDR3 is TGTGCCAGCAGCCCAGGCCTCTCCTACGAGCAGTACTTC. It specifies CASSPGLSYEQYF.

The CDR3 DNA reads TGTGCCAGCAGTTTATCGCCGCAGGGGGCAGATACGCAGTATTTT. Its translation is CASSLSPQGADTQYF. V usage is TRBV27 and J usage is TRBJ2-3, with 7 nucleotides matching TRBD1. V was pared by 0 bases and J by 4 bases, with 4 bases of the junction left unmatched. This CDR3 is 15 amino acids long. Germline V gene data show CDR1 as MNHEY and CDR2 as SMNVEV (reference sequence).

The genes are TRBV18 and TRBJ2-3; 13 positions match TRBD2. The germline CDR1 and CDR2 sequences are KGHSH and LQKENI. The J segment lost 1 base and the V segment lost 6 bases, leaving 4 bases of the junction unmatched. The CDR3 loop spans 16 amino acids. CDR3 sequence reads: CASSPGTSGGTDTQYF. The CDR3 DNA reads TGTGCCAGCTCTCCCGGGACTAGCGGGGGCACAGATACGCAGTATTTT.

The V call is TRBV21-1, the J call TRBJ1-6; no DNA check was done on the table's D call, TRBD1. TRBV21-1 is annotated as a pseudogene. The CDR3 covers 15 residues. The CDR3 protein is CASSHRTGVNSPLHF. CDR3 DNA: TGTGCCAGCAGCCACCGGACAGGGGTGAATTCACCCCTCCACTTT.

The J gene is TRBJ2-5, the V gene TRBV6-2 or TRBV6-3; D remains unclear. V was trimmed by 2 bases and J by 5 bases, leaving 12 bases between them. This CDR3 region has 14 residues. Germline values: CDR1 MNHEY, CDR2 SVGEGT. CDR3 sequence: CASSYGSFGETQYF. CDR3 DNA: TGTGCCAGCAGTTACGGGTCCTTCGGGGAGACCCAGTACTTC.

The V gene is TRBV5-1, the J gene TRBJ2-7, with 10 bases that match TRBD1. The CDR3 contains 15 residues. Per the germline V gene, CDR1 is SGHRS and CDR2 is YFSETQ. Germline trimming cut 0 bases from V and 10 bases from J; bases unmatched to any gene: 10. The CDR3 sequence is CASSLEPGQGSQQYF. In nucleotides, the CDR3 is TGCGCCAGCAGCTTGGAACCGGGACAGGGGTCGCAACAGTACTTC.

The chain combines TRBV4-1 with TRBJ2-7, with D perhaps TRBD1 (7 bases). The CDR3 runs to 17 residues. From germline, CDR1 is MGHRA and CDR2 YSYEKL. V lost 1 base and J lost 1, with 17 bases in between. Written as DNA, the CDR3 is TGCGCCAGCAGCCAAGTTGGGGGGACAGAGCCGTCCTACGAGCAGTACTTC. Amino acids: CASSQVGGTEPSYEQYF.

This chain connects TRBV5-4 to TRBJ2-5, with 12 positions matching TRBD2. Germline-derived CDR1 and CDR2 are SGHNT and YYREEE (reference sequence). The J segment lost 5 bases and the V segment lost 6 bases, leaving 8 bases of the junction unmatched. This CDR3 is built from 15 residues. CDR3: CASKQSGTSGETQYF. The CDR3 nucleotides are TGTGCCAGCAAACAGTCCGGGACTAGCGGGGAGACCCAGTACTTC.

The chain joins TRBV28 to TRBJ1-2; the match to TRBD1 covers 7 bases. This CDR3 has 14 residues. Germline V CDR1 and CDR2: MDHEN, SYDVKM. V was pared by 4 bases and J by 4 bases, with 6 bases of the junction left unmatched. The CDR3 nucleotides read TGTGCCAGCAGTTCGACAGGGCGCTTCTATGGCTACACCTTC. Its protein product is CASSSTGRFYGYTF.

This chain links TRBV7-2 with TRBJ1-2, with 7 bases aligning to TRBD1. The CDR3 consists of 13 residues. V was clipped by 4 bases and J by 6 bases; unmatched bases: 5. The V gene's germline CDR1 is SGHTA and CDR2 FQGNSA. CDR3 in DNA: TGTGCCAGCAGCTACTGGACAGGCGATGGCTACACCTTC. This translates into CASSYWTGDGYTF.

V and J are TRBV5-8 and TRBJ1-1, with a tentative D call TRBD1 (6 bases). Germline loops: CDR1 SGHTS, CDR2 YDEGEE. The CDR3 sequence is 15 residues long. Trimming removed 10 bases from V and 0 bases from J, with 19 bases in between. The CDR3 DNA sequence: TGTGCCGGAGGACGGGGGGCTACCATGAACACTGAAGCTTTCTTT. Amino acid sequence: CAGGRGATMNTEAFF.

The chain uses TRBV23-1 and TRBJ1-2; D unresolved. TRBV23-1 qualifies as an ORF whose function is uncertain. V lost 4 bases, J lost 8 bases, and 5 bases lay in between. The CDR3 sequence is 10 residues long. CDR3 residues: CASSLQGYTF. CDR3 coding DNA: TGCGCCAGCAGTCTCCAGGGCTACACCTTC.

CDR3 nucleotides: TGCGCCAGCAGCCCTAACCTTGGGCTCGACGGCTACACCTTC. Protein: CASSPNLGLDGYTF. The genes are TRBV4-3 and TRBJ1-2; D gene uncertain. V was cut by 4 bases and J by 8 bases, with 17 bases left in between. Germline CDR1 LGHNA, CDR2 YSLEER. The CDR3 loop spans 14 amino acids.

The chain has TRBV3-1 (or the pseudogene TRBV3-2) and TRBJ1-2; TRBD1 matches at 8 bases. Germline CDR1 reads LGHDT; CDR2 reads YNNKEL (reference sequence). Trimming removed 0 bases from V and 7 bases from J; junction bases left unmatched: 7. The CDR3 extends over 15 amino acids. The CDR3 protein is CASSQEAGGVSGYTF. The CDR3 DNA follows: TGTGCCAGCAGCCAAGAGGCAGGGGGCGTGAGTGGCTACACCTTC.

CDR3 loop: CASSQGGIEAEAFF. The CDR3 bases are TGTGCCAGCAGCCAAGGAGGGATCGAAGCTGAAGCTTTCTTT. The rearrangement uses TRBV11-3 and TRBJ1-1; D remains unclear. This CDR3 contains 14 residues. Germline V lookup: CDR1 SGHNT, CDR2 YENEEA. The ends were cut back, 5 bases at V and 6 bases at J, with 16 bases in the middle.

The CDR3 loop is CASYTGGAGNTEAFF. CDR3 nucleotides: TGTGCCAGCTATACCGGCGGGGCGGGGAACACTGAAGCTTTCTTT. This rearrangement joins TRBV6-5 to TRBJ1-1; D is perhaps TRBD1 (5 bases). Trimming shortened V by 8 bases and J by 1 base, and 17 bases separated the two germline ends. The CDR3 extends over 15 amino acids. Germline CDR1 and CDR2: MNHEY and SVGAGI.

V usage is TRBV6-1 and J usage is TRBJ1-4; D is ambiguous. Germline assignment: CDR1 MNHNS and CDR2 SASEGT. The CDR3 sequence is 12 residues long. Between the trimmed V and J ends, which lost 1 base and 17 bases, there was a span of 14 bases. In DNA, the CDR3 is TGTGCCAGCAGTGAAGTGGGAGAAAGAACTTTTTTT. It specifies CASSEVGERTFF.

The rearrangement joins TRBV19 to TRBJ2-3; D is perhaps TRBD2 (6 bases). The CDR3 is 14 residues long. CDR1 LNHDA and CDR2 SQIVND come from the germline V gene (reference sequence). Between the trimmed V and J ends, which lost 3 bases and 8 bases, there was a span of 15 bases. CDR3 residues: CASSIGTGSGTQYF. CDR3 nucleotide sequence: TGTGCCAGTAGTATCGGGACTGGTAGCGGTACGCAGTATTTT.

A few counts support this clone. The chain joins TRBV19 to TRBJ2-1, with TRBD1 matching over 8 bases. V dropped 3 bases and J dropped 0; count of bases not matched to a gene: 7. Germline CDR1 is LNHDA and CDR2 is SQIVND (reference sequence). This CDR3 is 17 amino acids long. The CDR3 nucleotides read TGTGCCAGTAGTATGGGGGCAGGGGGCCGCTCCTACAATGAGCAGTTCTTC. It encodes CASSMGAGGRSYNEQFF.

The CDR3 nucleotides read TGTGCCAGCACCCCCACAGGGACAGGCCTCGAGGGCTACACCTTC. Translating gives CASTPTGTGLEGYTF. The rearrangement uses TRBV9 and TRBJ1-2; 8 nucleotides agree with TRBD1. Trimming removed 6 bases from V and 8 bases from J; junction bases left unmatched: 15. This CDR3 region has 15 residues. CDR1 SGDLS and CDR2 YYNGEE come from the germline V gene.

This clone has just a few counts. This sequence joins TRBV28 and TRBJ1-2, with 9 bases aligning to TRBD1. The ends lost 6 bases at V and 6 bases at J; junction bases unmatched: 8. Germline V gives CDR1 MDHEN, CDR2 SYDVKM. There are 14 residues in the CDR3. DNA for the CDR3: TGTGCCAGCAGATTCCCGGGGACAGGGAATGGCTACACCTTC. This translates into CASRFPGTGNGYTF.

The V call is TRBV2, the J call TRBJ1-2; 9 nucleotides align to TRBD1. Per the germline V gene, CDR1 is SNHLY and CDR2 is FYNNEI. The V and J ends lost 6 bases and 7 bases, in that order; junction bases with no gene match: 12. The CDR3 extends over 15 amino acids. The CDR3 spells CASSWSVGQGFGYTF. CDR3 in DNA: TGTGCCAGCAGCTGGTCGGTCGGACAGGGGTTTGGCTACACCTTC.